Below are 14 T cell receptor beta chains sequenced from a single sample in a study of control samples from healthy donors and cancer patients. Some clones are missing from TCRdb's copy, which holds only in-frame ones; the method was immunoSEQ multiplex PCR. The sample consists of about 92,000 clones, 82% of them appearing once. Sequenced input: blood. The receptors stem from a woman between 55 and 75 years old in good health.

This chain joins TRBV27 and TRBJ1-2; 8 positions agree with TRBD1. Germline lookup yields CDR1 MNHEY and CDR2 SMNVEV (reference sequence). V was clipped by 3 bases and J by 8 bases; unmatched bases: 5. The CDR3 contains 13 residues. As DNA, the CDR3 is TGTGCCAGCAGTTTCCCCGGACAGGGCGGCTACACCTTC. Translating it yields CASSFPGQGGYTF.

CDR3 region: CASSLLYRGAEAFF. The CDR3 nucleotides read TGTGCCAGCAGTTTATTGTACAGGGGGGCTGAAGCTTTCTTT. V gene TRBV27 combines with J gene TRBJ1-1; TRBD1 matches 8 bases. Germline loops: CDR1 MNHEY, CDR2 SMNVEV (reference sequence). V shed 1 base, J shed 6 bases, and the junction held 4 bases outside the gene matches. This CDR3 comprises 14 residues.

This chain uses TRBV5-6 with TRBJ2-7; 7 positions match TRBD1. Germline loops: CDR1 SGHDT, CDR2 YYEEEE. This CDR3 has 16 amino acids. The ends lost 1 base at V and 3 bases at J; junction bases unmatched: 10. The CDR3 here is CASSLRRGGLIYEQYF. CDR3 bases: TGTGCCAGCAGCTTGCGAAGAGGGGGCCTGATCTACGAGCAGTACTTC.

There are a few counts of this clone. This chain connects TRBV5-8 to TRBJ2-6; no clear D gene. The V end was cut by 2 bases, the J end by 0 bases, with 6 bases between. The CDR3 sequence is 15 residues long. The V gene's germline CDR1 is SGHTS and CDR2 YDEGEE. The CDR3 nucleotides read TGTGCCAGCAGCTTTGGGAACTCTGGGGCCAACGTCCTGACTTTC. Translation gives CASSFGNSGANVLTF. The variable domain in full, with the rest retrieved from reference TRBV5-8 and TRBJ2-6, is EAGVTQSPTHLIKTRGQQATLRCSPISGHTSVYWYQQALGLGLQFLLWYDEGEERNRGNFPPRFSGRQFPNYSSELNVNALELEDSALYLCASSFGNSGANVLTFGAGSRLTVL.

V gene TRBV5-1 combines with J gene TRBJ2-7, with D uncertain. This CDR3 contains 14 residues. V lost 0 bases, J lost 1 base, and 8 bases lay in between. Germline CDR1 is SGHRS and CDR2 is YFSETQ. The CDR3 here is CASSLAQGSYEQYF. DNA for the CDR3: TGCGCCAGCAGCTTGGCTCAAGGATCCTACGAGCAGTACTTC.

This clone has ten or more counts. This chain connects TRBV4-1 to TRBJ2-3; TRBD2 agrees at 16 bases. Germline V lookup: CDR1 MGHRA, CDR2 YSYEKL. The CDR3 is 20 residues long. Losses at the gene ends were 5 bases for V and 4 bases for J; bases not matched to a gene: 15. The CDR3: CASSTPPGTSGGVKADTQYF. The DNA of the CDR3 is TGCGCCAGCAGCACTCCTCCCGGGACTAGCGGGGGGGTGAAAGCAGATACGCAGTATTTT.

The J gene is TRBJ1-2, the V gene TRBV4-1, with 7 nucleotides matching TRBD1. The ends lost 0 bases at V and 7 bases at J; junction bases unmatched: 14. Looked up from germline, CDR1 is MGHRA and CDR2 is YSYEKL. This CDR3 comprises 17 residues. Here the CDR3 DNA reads TGCGCCAGCAGCCAAGATCCCAATCGACAGGGCGCCCTTGGCTACACCTTC. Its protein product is CASSQDPNRQGALGYTF.

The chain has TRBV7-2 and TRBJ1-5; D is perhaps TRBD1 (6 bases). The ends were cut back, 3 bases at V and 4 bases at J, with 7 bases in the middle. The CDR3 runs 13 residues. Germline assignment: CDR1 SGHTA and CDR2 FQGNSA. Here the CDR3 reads CASSFTGNQPQHF. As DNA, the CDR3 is TGTGCCAGCAGCTTTACAGGGAATCAGCCCCAGCATTTT.

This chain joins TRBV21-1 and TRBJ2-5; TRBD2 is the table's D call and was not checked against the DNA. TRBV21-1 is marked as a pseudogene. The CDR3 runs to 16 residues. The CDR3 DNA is TGTGCCAGCACCGGGACTAGCGGGAGACGGGTAGAGACCCAGTACTTC. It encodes CASTGTSGRRVETQYF.

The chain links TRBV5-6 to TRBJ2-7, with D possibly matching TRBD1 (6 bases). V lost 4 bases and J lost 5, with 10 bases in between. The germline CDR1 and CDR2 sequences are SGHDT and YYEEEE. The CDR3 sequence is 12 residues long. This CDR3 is CASSRQVNEQYF. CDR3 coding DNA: TGTGCCAGCAGCCGACAGGTTAACGAGCAGTACTTC.

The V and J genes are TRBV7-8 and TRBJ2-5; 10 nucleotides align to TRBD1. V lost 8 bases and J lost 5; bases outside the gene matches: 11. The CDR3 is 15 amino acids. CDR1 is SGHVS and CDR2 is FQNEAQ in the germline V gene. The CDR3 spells CASGPRTGGLETQYF. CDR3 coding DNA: TGTGCCAGCGGGCCGCGGACAGGGGGGCTGGAGACCCAGTACTTC.

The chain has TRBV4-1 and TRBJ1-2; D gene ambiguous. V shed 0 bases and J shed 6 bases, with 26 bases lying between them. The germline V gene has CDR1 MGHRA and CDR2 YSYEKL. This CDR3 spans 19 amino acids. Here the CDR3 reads CASSQDALLVGNHWDGYTF. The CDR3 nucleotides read TGCGCCAGCAGCCAAGATGCCCTTCTCGTGGGAAACCATTGGGATGGCTACACCTTC.

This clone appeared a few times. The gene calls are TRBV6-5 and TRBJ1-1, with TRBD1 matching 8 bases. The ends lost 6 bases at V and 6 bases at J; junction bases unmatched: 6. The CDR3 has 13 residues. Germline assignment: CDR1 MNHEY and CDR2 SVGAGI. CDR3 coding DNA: TGTGCCAGCAGACCACAGGGGGGATCTGAAGCTTTCTTT. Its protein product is CASRPQGGSEAFF.

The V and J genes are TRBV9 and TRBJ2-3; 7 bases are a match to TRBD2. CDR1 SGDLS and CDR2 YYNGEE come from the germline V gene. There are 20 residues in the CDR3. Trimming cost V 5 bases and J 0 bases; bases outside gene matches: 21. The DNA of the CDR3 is TGTGCCAGCAGGGTAACCCCCCCTGTGGTCGGGGGGATTAGCACAGATACGCAGTATTTT. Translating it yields CASRVTPPVVGGISTDTQYF.